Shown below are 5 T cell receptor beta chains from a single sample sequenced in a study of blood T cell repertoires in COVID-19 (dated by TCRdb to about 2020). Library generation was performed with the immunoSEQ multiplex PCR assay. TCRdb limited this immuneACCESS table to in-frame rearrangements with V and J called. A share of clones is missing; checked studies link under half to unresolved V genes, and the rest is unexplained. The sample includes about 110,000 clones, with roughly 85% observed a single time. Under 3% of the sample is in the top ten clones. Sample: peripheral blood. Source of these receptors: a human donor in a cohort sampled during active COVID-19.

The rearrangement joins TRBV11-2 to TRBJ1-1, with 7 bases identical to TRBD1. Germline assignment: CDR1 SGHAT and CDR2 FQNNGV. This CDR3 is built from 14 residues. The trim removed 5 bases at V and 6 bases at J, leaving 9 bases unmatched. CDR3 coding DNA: TGTGCCAGCAGCAAAACGACAGGGAAGCCTGAAGCTTTCTTT. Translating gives CASSKTTGKPEAFF.

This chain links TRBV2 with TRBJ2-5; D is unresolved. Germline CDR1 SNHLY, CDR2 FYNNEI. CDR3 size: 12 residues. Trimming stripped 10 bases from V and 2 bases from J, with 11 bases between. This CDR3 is CATTVDQETQYF. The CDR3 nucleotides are TGTGCCACCACAGTAGATCAAGAGACCCAGTACTTC.

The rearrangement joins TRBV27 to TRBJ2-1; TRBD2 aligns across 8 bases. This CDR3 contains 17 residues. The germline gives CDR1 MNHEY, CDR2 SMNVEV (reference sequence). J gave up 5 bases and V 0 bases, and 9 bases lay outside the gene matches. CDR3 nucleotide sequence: TGTGCCAGCAGTTTATCGGGACTAGGTTATTTTAACAATGAGCAGTTCTTC. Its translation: CASSLSGLGYFNNEQFF.

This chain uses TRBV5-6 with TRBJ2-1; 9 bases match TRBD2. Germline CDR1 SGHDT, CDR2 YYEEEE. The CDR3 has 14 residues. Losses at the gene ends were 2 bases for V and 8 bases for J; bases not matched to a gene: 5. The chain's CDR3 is CASSFPVAGDEQFF. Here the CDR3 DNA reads TGTGCCAGCAGCTTCCCGGTAGCGGGAGATGAGCAGTTCTTC.

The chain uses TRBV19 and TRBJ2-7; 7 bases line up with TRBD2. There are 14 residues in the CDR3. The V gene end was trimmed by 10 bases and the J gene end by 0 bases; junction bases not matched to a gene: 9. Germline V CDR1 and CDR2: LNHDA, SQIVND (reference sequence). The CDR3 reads CANLRLAVSYEQYF. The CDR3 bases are TGTGCCAACCTCCGCCTAGCGGTCTCCTACGAGCAGTACTTC. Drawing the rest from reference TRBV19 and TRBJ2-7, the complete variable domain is DGGITQSPKYLFRKEGQNVTLSCEQNLNHDAMYWYRQDPGQGLRLIYYSQIVNDFQKGDIAEGYSVSREKKESFPLTVTSAQKNPTAFYLCANLRLAVSYEQYFGPGTRLTVT.